This TCR beta chain was captured by sequencing in a study of T cell responses to AZD1222 COVID-19 vaccine. Overall study results and limits: Baseline seropositivity occurred in only 5 to 7 AZD1222 recipients. Repertoires were obtained solely post-peak T cell response. Spike-wide coverage was observed for vaccine-associated CD4 TCRs, with dominant responses at 160-218 and 743-854.

The V gene lost 3 bases and the J gene lost 0 bases, with 6 bases spanning the gap. The CDR3 spans 15 residues. Looked up from germline, CDR1 is SGHTA and CDR2 is FQGNSA. Comment on this clone: Its antigen remains unidentified.

Method: immunoSEQ multiplex PCR; TCRdb's copy keeps in-frame clones and lacks some. The sample includes roughly 53,000 clones, approximately 84% seen only once; the top ten take 27%. This clonotype was sampled from an adult in good health. The source was peripheral blood, collected on day 0 of AZD1222 vaccination. The J gene is TRBJ2-6, the V gene TRBV7-2; weak D call: TRBD1 (6 bases). The CDR3 DNA sequence: TGTGCCAGCAGCTTGGACAGCTCTGGGGCCAACGTCCTGACTTTC. It translates to CASSLDSSGANVLTF.